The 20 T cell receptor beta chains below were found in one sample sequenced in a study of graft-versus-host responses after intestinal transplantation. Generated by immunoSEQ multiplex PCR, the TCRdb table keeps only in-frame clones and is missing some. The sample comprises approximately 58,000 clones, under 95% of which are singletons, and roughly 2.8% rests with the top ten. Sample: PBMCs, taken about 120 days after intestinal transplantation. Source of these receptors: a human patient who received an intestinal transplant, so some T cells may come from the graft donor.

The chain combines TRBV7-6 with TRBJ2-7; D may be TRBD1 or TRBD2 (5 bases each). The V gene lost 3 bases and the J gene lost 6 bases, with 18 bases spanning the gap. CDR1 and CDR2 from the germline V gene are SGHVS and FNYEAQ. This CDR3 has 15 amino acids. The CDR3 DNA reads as TGTGCCAGCAGCTTCACCAGGGAGCCCTCGGGCGAGCAGTACTTC. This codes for CASSFTREPSGEQYF.

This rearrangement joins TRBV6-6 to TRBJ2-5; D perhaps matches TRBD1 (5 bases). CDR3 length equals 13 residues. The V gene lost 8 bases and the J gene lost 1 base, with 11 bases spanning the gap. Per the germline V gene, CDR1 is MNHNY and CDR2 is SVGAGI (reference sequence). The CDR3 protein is CASGQGPQETQYF. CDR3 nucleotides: TGTGCCAGCGGCCAGGGCCCCCAAGAGACCCAGTACTTC.

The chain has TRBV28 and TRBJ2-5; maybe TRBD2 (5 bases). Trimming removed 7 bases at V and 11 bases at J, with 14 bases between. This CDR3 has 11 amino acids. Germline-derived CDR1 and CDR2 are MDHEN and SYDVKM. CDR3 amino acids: CASTGNYGQYF. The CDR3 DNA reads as TGTGCCAGCACCGGGAACTACGGGCAGTACTTC.

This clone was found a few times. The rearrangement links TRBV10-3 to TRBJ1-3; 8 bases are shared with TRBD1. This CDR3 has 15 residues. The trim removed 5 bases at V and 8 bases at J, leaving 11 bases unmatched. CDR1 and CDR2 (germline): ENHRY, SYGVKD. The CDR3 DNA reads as TGTGCCATCAGTAAGCCTACAGGGGGACAAGACACCATATATTTT. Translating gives CAISKPTGGQDTIYF.

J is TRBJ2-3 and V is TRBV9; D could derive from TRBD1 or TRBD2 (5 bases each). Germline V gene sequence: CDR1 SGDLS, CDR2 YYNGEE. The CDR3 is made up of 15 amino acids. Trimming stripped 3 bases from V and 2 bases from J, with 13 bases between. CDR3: CASSDRQGPTDTQYF. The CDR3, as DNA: TGTGCCAGCAGCGATCGCCAGGGACCCACAGATACGCAGTATTTT.

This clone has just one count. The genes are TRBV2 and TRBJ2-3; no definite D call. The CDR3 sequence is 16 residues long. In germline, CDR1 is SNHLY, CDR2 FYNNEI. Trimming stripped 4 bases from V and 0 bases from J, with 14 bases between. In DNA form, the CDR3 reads TGTGCCAGCAGTGTCGGTGTAGCTGTTAGCACAGATACGCAGTATTTT. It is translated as CASSVGVAVSTDTQYF.

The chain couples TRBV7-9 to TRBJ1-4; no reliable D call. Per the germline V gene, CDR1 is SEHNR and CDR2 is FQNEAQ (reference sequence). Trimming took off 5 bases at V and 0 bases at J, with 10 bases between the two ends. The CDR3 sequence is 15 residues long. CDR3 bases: TGTGCCAGCAGCGGCCGCAGAGCAACTAATGAAAAACTGTTTTTT. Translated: CASSGRRATNEKLFF.

The CDR3 DNA follows: TGCGCCAGCAGCGGGTTGGGGGCCTCCTACGAGCAGTACTTC. It codes for CASSGLGASYEQYF. The rearrangement joins TRBV5-1 to TRBJ2-7; a possible D gene is TRBD1 (6 bases). Germline CDR1 and CDR2: SGHRS and YFSETQ. Trimming removed 4 bases from V and 0 bases from J, with 11 bases in between. This CDR3 is 14 amino acids long. The full variable domain, in which reference TRBV5-1 and TRBJ2-7 provide the parts outside the CDR3, is KAGVTQTPRYLIKTRGQQVTLSCSPISGHRSVSWYQQTPGQGLQFLFEYFSETQRNKGNFPGRFSGRQFSNSRSEMNVSTLELGDSALYLCASSGLGASYEQYFGPGTRLTVT.

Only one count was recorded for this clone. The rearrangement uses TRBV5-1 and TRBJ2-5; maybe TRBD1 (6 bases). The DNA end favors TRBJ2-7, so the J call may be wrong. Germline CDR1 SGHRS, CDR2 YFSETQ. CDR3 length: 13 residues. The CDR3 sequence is CASSLTQGYEQYF. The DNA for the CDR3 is TGCGCCAGCAGCTTGACTCAGGGGTACGAGCAGTACTTC.

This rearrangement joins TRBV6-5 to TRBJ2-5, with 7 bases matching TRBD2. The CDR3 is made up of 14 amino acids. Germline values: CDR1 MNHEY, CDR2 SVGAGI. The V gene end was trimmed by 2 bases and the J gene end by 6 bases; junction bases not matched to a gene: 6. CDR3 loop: CASSYLLASKTQYF. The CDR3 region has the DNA TGTGCCAGCAGTTACCTACTAGCGTCGAAGACCCAGTACTTC.

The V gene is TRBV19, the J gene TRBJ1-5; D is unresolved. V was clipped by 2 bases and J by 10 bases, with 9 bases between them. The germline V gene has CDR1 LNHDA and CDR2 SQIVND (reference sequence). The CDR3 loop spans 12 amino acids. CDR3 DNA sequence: TGTGCCAGTAGTATATCGGTCACCCCCCAGCATTTT. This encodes CASSISVTPQHF.

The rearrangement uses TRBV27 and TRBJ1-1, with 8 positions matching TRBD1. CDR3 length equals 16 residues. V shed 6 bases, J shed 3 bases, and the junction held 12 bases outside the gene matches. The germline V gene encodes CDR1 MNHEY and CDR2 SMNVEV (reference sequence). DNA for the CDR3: TGTGCCAGCAGACCGGGGGCAGGGGGCGCGTACACTGAAGCTTTCTTT. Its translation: CASRPGAGGAYTEAFF.

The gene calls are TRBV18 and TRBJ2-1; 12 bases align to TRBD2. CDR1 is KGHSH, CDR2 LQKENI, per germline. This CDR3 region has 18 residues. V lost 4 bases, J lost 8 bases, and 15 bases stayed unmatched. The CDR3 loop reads CASSRLAGAGPPQYEQFF. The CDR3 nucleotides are TGTGCCAGCTCACGACTAGCGGGAGCAGGCCCCCCTCAATATGAGCAGTTCTTC.

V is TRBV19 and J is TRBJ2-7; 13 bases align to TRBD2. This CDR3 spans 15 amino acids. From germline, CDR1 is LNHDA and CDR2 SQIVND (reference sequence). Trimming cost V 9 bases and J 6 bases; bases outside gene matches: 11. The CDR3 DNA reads TGTGCCAGGGGACAGGGGACTAGCGGGAAAGGCGAGCAGTACTTC. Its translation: CARGQGTSGKGEQYF. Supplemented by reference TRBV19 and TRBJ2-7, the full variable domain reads DGGITQSPKYLFRKEGQNVTLSCEQNLNHDAMYWYRQDPGQGLRLIYYSQIVNDFQKGDIAEGYSVSREKKESFPLTVTSAQKNPTAFYLCARGQGTSGKGEQYFGPGTRLTVT.

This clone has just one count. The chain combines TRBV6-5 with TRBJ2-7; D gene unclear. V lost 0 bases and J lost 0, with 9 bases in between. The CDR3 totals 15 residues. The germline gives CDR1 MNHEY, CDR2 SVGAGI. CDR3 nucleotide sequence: TGTGCCAGCAGTTACTCGCCCTCCTACTCCTACGAGCAGTACTTC. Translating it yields CASSYSPSYSYEQYF.

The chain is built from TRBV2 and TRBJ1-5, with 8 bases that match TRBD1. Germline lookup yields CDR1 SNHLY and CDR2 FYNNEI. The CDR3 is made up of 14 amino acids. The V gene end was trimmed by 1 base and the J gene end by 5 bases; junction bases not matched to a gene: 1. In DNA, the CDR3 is TGTGCCAGCAGTGAAGGGACAGGGTATCAGCCCCAGCATTTT. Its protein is CASSEGTGYQPQHF.

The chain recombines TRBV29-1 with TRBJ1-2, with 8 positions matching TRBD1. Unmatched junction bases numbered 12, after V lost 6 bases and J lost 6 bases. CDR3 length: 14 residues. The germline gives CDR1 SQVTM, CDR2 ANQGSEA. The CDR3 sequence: CSVVVPDRENGYTF. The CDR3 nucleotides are TGCAGCGTAGTGGTCCCGGACAGGGAAAATGGCTACACCTTC.

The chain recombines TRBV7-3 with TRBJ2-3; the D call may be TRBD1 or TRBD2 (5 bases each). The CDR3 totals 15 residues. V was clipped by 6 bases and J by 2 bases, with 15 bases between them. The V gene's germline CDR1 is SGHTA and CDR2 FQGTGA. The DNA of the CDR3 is TGTGCCAGCAGTCCGGGGCATTTTTCCACAGATACGCAGTATTTT. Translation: CASSPGHFSTDTQYF.

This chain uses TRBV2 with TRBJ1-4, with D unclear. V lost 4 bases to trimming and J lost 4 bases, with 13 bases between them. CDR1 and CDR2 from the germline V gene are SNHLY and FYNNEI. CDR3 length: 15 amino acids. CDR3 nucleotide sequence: TGTGCCAGCAGTGGGGTGAGCTCAGTTAATGAAAAACTGTTTTTT. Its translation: CASSGVSSVNEKLFF.

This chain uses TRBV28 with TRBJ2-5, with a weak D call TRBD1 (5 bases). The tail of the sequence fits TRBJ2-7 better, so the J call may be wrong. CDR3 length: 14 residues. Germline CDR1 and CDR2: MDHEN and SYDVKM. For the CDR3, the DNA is TGTGCCAGCAGCACCACCGACAGCCCCTACGAGCAGTACTTC. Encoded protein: CASSTTDSPYEQYF.